The 8 T cell receptor beta chains below all came from one sample that was sequenced in a study of blood T cells in healthy people across ages. It was with a sample-barcoded 5' primer and a J-beta primer mix that a second PCR of roughly 6 to 12 cycles was run. TCRdb reprocessed the 5' RACE reads via MiXCR and lists one record per CDR3 protein. The data contain 2 million or so distinct CDR3 sequences, roughly 50% of them singletons. The sequenced sample consisted of blood. The receptors stem from a woman between 40 and 50 years old in good health.

J is TRBJ2-7 and V is TRBV6-2 or TRBV6-3; D may be TRBD1 (6 bases). The germline CDR1 and CDR2 sequences are MNHEY and SVGEGT. The CDR3 has 16 residues. Trimming pared 2 bases from V and 0 bases from J, leaving 14 bases between. The CDR3 DNA sequence: TGTGCCAGCAGTTACCTCGGACAGTCGAGCTCCTACGAGCAGTACTTC. This gives the protein CASSYLGQSSSYEQYF.

J is TRBJ2-5 and V is TRBV7-9; D is perhaps TRBD1 or TRBD2 (5 bases each). The V gene's germline CDR1 is SEHNR and CDR2 FQNEAQ (reference sequence). V shed 5 bases and J shed 5 bases, with 21 bases lying between them. The CDR3 runs 16 residues. CDR3 in amino acids: CASSLRGSGSGETQYF. CDR3 nucleotide sequence: TGTGCCAGCAGCCTAAGGGGCAGCGGATCAGGGGAGACCCAGTACTTC.

The genes are TRBV20-1 and TRBJ1-1; D uncertain. V was clipped by 3 bases and J by 1 base, with 9 bases between them. CDR1 and CDR2 (germline): DFQATT, SNEGSKA (reference sequence). The CDR3 extends over 13 amino acids. CDR3 sequence: CSARASGNTEAFF. In DNA, the CDR3 is TGCAGTGCTAGGGCCTCGGGGAACACTGAAGCTTTCTTT.

This chain connects TRBV7-9 to TRBJ2-3; D is undetermined. The CDR3 is made up of 15 amino acids. Germline loops: CDR1 SEHNR, CDR2 FQNEAQ (reference sequence). Between the trimmed V and J ends, which lost 1 base and 4 bases, there was a span of 12 bases. As DNA, the CDR3 is TGTGCCAGCAGCTTAGGCGCATTGAACGCAGATACGCAGTATTTT. This sequence encodes CASSLGALNADTQYF.

This clonotype has a handful of counts. The V gene is TRBV7-9, the J gene TRBJ2-1; D is possibly TRBD2 (5 bases). This CDR3 has 15 amino acids. CDR1 and CDR2 from the germline V gene are SEHNR and FQNEAQ (reference sequence). V shed 5 bases and J shed 1 base, with 12 bases lying between them. In nucleotides, the CDR3 is TGTGCCAGCAGCCCCCCGCTAGCTTCCTACAATGAGCAGTTCTTC. Protein product: CASSPPLASYNEQFF.

The J gene is TRBJ1-4, the V gene TRBV7-2, with 8 bases lining up with TRBD1. The V gene end was trimmed by 3 bases and the J gene end by 2 bases; junction bases not matched to a gene: 5. The CDR3 loop spans 16 amino acids. Germline-derived CDR1 and CDR2 are SGHTA and FQGNSA. CDR3 coding DNA: TGTGCCAGCAGCTTCTCCCGGGACAGGACTAATGAAAAACTGTTTTTT. Encoded protein: CASSFSRDRTNEKLFF.

This clonotype was picked up a small number of times. The chain uses TRBV5-1 and TRBJ2-5; D ambiguous. Trimming removed 2 bases from V and 6 bases from J, with 8 bases in between. This CDR3 spans 12 amino acids. Germline V gene sequence: CDR1 SGHRS, CDR2 YFSETQ. CDR3 residues: CASSLEAQTQYF. CDR3 nucleotides: TGCGCCAGCAGCTTAGAGGCGCAGACCCAGTACTTC.

V gene TRBV3-1 combines with J gene TRBJ2-3, with TRBD1 matching over 7 bases. The V and J ends lost 7 bases and 3 bases, in that order; junction bases with no gene match: 10. The CDR3 has 15 amino acids. Germline V gives CDR1 LGHDT, CDR2 YNNKEL (reference sequence). CDR3 DNA: TGTGCCAGCACTCGGGACAGTTCCACTACAGATACGCAGTATTTT. Protein sequence: CASTRDSSTTDTQYF.